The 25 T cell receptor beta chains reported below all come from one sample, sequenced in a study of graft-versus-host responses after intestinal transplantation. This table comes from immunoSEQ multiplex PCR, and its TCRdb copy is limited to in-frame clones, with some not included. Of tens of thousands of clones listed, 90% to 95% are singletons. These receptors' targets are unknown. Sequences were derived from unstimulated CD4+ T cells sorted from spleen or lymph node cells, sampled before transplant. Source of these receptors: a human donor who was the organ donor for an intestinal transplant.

The CDR3 spells CASSFSLRGSPYEQYF. In nucleotides, the CDR3 is TGTGCCAGCAGCTTCTCCCTCAGGGGGTCCCCCTACGAGCAGTACTTC. The J gene is TRBJ2-7, the V gene TRBV28; TRBD1 matches 7 bases. V dropped 6 bases and J dropped 2; count of bases not matched to a gene: 13. The CDR3 totals 16 residues. Germline V gene data show CDR1 as MDHEN and CDR2 as SYDVKM.

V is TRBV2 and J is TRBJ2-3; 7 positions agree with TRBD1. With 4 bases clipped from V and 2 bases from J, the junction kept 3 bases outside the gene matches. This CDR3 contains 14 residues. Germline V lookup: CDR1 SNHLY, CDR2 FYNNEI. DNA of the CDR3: TGTGCCAGCAGTGTACAGGGGTACACAGATACGCAGTATTTT. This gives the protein CASSVQGYTDTQYF. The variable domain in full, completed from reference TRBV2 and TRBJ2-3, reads EPEVTQTPSHQVTQMGQEVILRCVPISNHLYFYWYRQILGQKVEFLVSFYNNEISEKSEIFDDQFSVERPDGSNFTLKIRSTKLEDSAMYFCASSVQGYTDTQYFGPGTRLTVL.

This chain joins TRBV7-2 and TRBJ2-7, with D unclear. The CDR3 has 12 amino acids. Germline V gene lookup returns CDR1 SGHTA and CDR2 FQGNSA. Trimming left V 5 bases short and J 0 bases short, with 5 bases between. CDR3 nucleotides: TGTGCCAGCAGCCCGTACTCCTACGAGCAGTACTTC. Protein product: CASSPYSYEQYF.

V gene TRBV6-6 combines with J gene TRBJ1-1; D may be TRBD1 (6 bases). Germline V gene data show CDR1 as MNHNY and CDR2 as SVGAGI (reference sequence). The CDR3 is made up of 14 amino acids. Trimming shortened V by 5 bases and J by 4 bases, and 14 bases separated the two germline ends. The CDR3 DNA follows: TGTGCCAGCAGTGCAGGGGTGTATTTCACTGAAGCTTTCTTT. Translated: CASSAGVYFTEAFF.

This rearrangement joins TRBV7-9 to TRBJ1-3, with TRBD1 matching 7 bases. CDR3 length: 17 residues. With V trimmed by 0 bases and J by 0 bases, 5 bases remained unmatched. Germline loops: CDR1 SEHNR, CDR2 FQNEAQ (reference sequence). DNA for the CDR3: TGTGCCAGCAGCTTAGCCCGGGACAGAACCTCTGGAAACACCATATATTTT. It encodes CASSLARDRTSGNTIYF.

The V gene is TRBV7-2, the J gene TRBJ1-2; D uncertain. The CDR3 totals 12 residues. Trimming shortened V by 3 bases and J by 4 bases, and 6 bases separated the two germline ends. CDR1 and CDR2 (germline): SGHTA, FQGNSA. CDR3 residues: CASSFRGYGYTF. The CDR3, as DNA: TGTGCCAGCAGCTTTCGGGGCTATGGCTACACCTTC.

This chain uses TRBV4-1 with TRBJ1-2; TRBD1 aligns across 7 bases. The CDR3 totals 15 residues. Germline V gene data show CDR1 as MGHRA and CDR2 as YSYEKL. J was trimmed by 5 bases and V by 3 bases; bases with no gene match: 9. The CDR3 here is CASSQGFGTEYGYTF. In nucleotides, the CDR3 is TGCGCCAGCAGCCAGGGATTCGGGACAGAATATGGCTACACCTTC.

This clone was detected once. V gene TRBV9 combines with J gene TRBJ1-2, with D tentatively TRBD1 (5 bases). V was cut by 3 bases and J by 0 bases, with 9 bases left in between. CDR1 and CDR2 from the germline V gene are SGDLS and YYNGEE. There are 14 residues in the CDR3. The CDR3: CASSARQTNYGYTF. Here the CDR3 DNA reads TGTGCCAGCAGCGCCAGACAGACTAACTATGGCTACACCTTC.

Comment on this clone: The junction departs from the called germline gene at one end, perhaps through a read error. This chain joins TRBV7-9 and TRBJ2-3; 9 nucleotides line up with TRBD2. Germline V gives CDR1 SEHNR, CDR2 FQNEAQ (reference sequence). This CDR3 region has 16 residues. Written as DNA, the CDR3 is TGTGCCAGCAGCCTAGCGGGGACACTGCACACAGATACGCAGTATTTT. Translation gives CASSLAGTLHTDTQYF.

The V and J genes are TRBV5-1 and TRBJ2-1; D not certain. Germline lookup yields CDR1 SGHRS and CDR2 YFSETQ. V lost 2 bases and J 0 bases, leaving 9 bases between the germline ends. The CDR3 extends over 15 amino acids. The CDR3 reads CASSFGQSSYNEQFF. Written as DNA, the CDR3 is TGCGCCAGCAGCTTCGGGCAGTCCTCCTACAATGAGCAGTTCTTC.

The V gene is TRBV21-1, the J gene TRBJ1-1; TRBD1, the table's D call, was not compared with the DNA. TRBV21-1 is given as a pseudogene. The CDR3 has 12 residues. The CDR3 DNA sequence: TGTGCCAGCAGCAACAGGGACACTGAAGCTTTCTTT. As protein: CASSNRDTEAFF.

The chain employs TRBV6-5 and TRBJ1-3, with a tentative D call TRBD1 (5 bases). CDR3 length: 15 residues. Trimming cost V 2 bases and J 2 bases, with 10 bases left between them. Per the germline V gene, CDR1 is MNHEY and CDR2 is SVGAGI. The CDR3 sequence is CASSYGSGTGNTIYF. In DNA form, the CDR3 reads TGTGCCAGCAGTTACGGGTCAGGGACTGGAAACACCATATATTTT.

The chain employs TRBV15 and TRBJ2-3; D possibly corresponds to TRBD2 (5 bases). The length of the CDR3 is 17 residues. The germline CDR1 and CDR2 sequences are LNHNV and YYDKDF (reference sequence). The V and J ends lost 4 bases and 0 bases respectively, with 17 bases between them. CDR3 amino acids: CATSTSRLLPSTDTQYF. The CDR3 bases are TGTGCCACCAGCACGAGTAGACTACTTCCTAGCACAGATACGCAGTATTTT.

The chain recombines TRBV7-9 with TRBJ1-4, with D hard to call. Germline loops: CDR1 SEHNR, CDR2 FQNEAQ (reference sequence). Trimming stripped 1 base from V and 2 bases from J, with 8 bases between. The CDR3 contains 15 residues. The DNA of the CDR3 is TGTGCCAGCAGCTTAGAAACAGTGACTAATGAAAAACTGTTTTTT. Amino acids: CASSLETVTNEKLFF.

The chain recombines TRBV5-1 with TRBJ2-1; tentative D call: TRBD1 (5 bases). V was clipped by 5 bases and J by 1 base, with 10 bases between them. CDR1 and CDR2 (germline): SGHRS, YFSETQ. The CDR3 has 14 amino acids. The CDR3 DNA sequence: TGCGCCAGCAGTCTAGGGGCTTCCTACAATGAGCAGTTCTTC. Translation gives CASSLGASYNEQFF.

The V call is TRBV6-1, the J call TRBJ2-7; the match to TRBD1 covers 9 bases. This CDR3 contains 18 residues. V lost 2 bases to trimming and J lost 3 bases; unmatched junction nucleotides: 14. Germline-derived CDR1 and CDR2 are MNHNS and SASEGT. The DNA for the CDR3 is TGTGCCAGCAGTGAAATCTCGGGGAGGACAGGGGACAGCTACGAGCAGTACTTC. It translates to CASSEISGRTGDSYEQYF.

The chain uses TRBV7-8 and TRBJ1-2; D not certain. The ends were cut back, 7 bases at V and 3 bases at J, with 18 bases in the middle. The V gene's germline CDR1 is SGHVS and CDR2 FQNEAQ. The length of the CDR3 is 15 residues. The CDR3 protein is CASTYRPDVYYGYTF. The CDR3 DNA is TGTGCCAGCACTTATCGACCGGATGTCTACTATGGCTACACCTTC.

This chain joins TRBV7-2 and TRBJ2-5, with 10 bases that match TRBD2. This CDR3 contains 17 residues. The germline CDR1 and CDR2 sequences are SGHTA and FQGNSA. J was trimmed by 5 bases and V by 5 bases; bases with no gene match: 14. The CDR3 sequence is CASSPEGSSGGGETQYF. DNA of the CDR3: TGTGCCAGCAGCCCCGAGGGGTCGAGCGGGGGGGGTGAGACCCAGTACTTC.

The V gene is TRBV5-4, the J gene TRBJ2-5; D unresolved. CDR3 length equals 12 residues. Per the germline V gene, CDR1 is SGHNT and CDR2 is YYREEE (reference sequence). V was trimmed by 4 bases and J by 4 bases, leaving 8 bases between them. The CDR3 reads CASSPPGETQYF. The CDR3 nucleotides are TGTGCCAGCAGCCCCCCCGGAGAGACCCAGTACTTC.

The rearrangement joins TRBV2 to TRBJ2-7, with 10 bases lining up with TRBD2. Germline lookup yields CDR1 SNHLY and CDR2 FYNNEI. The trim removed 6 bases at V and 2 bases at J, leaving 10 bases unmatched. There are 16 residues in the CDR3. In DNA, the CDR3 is TGTGCCAGCAGCCGTTTGGTAGCGGGGGGCCCCTACGAGCAGTACTTC. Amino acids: CASSRLVAGGPYEQYF.

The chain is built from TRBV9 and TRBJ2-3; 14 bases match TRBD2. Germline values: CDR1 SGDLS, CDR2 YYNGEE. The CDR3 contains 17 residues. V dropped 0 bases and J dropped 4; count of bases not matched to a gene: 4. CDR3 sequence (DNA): TGTGCCAGCAGCGTAGTGGGGACTAGCGGGGGCCCAGATACGCAGTATTTT. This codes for CASSVVGTSGGPDTQYF.

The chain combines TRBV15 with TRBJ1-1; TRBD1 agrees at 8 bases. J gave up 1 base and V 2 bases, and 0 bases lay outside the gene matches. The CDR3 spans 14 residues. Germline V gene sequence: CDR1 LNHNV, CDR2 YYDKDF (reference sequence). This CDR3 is CATSRQGANTEAFF. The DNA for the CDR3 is TGTGCCACCAGCAGACAGGGGGCGAACACTGAAGCTTTCTTT.

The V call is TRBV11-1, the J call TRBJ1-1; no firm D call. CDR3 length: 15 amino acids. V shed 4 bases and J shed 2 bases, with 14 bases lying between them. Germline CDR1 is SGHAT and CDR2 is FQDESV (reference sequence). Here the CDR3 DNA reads TGTGCCAGCAGCTCTTTTACTTTGCCTAACACTGAAGCTTTCTTT. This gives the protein CASSSFTLPNTEAFF.

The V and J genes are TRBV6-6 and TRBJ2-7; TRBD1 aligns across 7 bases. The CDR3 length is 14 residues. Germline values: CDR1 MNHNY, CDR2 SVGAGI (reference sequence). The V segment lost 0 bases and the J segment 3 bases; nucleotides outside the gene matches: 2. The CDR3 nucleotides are TGTGCCAGCAGTTACTCCGCAGGGGGCTACGAGCAGTACTTC. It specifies CASSYSAGGYEQYF.

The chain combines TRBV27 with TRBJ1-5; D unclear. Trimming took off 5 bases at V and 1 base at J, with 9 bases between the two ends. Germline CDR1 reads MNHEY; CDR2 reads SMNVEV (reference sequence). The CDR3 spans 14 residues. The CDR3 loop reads CASSDGRSNQPQHF. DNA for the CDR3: TGTGCCAGCAGTGACGGACGGAGCAATCAGCCCCAGCATTTT.